This is a list of T cell receptor beta chains from one sample in a study of cytomegalovirus exposure and HLA in healthy donors. Libraries were prepared by immunoSEQ multiplex PCR; TCRdb keeps only in-frame clonotypes and omits some of them. The table has some 140,000 clones, nearly 80% seen once; the top ten hold 9.5% to 15%. The material sequenced was PBMCs. All receptors derive from a man under 40 in good health and CMV-seropositive. CDR3s include the opening cysteine and the closing phenylalanine or tryptophan. D genes are given only for firm matches. Size values are once, few and many counts, or a class for expanded clones, and some rows have none.

V: TRBV6-4
size: NA
D: NA
J: TRBJ1-2
CDR3: CASRATLTGAYGYTF
DNA: TGTGCCAGCAGAGCAACATTGACAGGAGCCTATGGCTACACCTTC

V: TRBV29-1
size: NA
D: NA
J: TRBJ2-3
CDR3: CSSTGLRDGDTQYF
DNA: TGCAGTTCTACAGGGCTCCGAGATGGGGATACGCAGTATTTT

V: TRBV4-2
size: NA
D: NA
J: TRBJ2-4
CDR3: CASSQVGEADIQYF
DNA: TGTGCCAGCAGCCAAGTCGGCGAGGCGGACATTCAGTACTTC

V: TRBV6-6
size: NA
D: TRBD1
J: TRBJ2-7
CDR3: CASREGQGNSYEQYF
DNA: TGTGCCAGCAGGGAGGGACAGGGGAACTCCTACGAGCAGTACTTC

V: TRBV6-6
size: NA
D: NA
J: TRBJ1-5
CDR3: CASSYPGYQPQHF
DNA: TGTGCCAGCAGTTACCCAGGGTATCAGCCCCAGCATTTT

V: TRBV7-8
size: NA
D: NA
J: TRBJ2-3
CDR3: CASKTNRNTDTQYF
DNA: TGTGCCAGCAAAACCAACAGGAATACAGATACGCAGTATTTT

V: TRBV11-2
size: NA
D: TRBD2
J: TRBJ2-1
CDR3: CASSLGGSGRARNEQFF
DNA: TGTGCCAGCAGCTTAGGGGGTAGCGGGAGGGCTCGCAATGAGCAGTTCTTC

V: TRBV28
size: few
D: NA
J: TRBJ2-3
CDR3: CASKPTGWTAPGTQYF
DNA: TGTGCCAGCAAACCCACGGGGTGGACGGCTCCGGGTACGCAGTATTTT

V: TRBV29-1
size: NA
D: TRBD1
J: TRBJ2-7
CDR3: CSGWDSSYEQYF
DNA: TGCAGCGGATGGGACAGTTCCTACGAGCAGTACTTC

V: TRBV10-3
size: NA
D: NA
J: TRBJ2-7
CDR3: CAISEGQGGYEQYF
DNA: TGTGCCATCAGTGAAGGGCAGGGAGGCTACGAGCAGTACTTC

V: TRBV28
size: once
D: TRBD1
J: TRBJ1-4
CDR3: CAASAAGGNEKLFF
DNA: TGTGCCGCCAGCGCGGCAGGGGGTAATGAAAAACTGTTTTTT

V: TRBV6-5
size: NA
D: NA
J: TRBJ2-1
CDR3: CASSYPGNEQFF
DNA: TGTGCCAGCAGTTACCCGGGGAATGAGCAGTTCTTC

V: TRBV7-9
size: NA
D: NA
J: TRBJ2-3
CDR3: CASSFSLTDTQYF
DNA: TGTGCCAGCAGCTTTTCCCTGACAGATACGCAGTATTTT